Shown below are 26 T cell receptor beta chains from a single sample sequenced in a study of CD8 T cells in Susac syndrome. With random hexamers, reverse transcription was performed on about 0.5 to 1 ug of RNA. TCRdb fed the immunoSEQ multiplex PCR reads into MiXCR, producing one record per CDR3 protein. The sample carries 180,000 or so distinct CDR3 sequences, around 94% recorded once. Specimen: CD4+ T cells from PBMCs. The receptors shown here come from a human donor in good health.

The CDR3 sequence is CASSQDHLVGEQFF. CDR3 bases: TGTGCCAGCAGCCAAGATCACTTGGTTGGGGAGCAGTTCTTC. J is TRBJ2-1 and V is TRBV3-1; unclear D gene. This CDR3 is 14 amino acids long. Per germline, CDR1 LGHDT and CDR2 YNNKEL (reference sequence). V lost 0 bases and J lost 10, with 13 bases in between.

Written as DNA, the CDR3 is TGCGCCAGCAGCGGACTGGACACCGGGGAGCTGTTTTTT. It translates to CASSGLDTGELFF. V usage is TRBV5-1 and J usage is TRBJ2-2; tentative D call: TRBD2 (5 bases). The CDR3 covers 13 residues. The germline V gene has CDR1 SGHRS and CDR2 YFSETQ. V was cut by 4 bases and J by 3 bases, with 7 bases left in between.

In this sample, this clonotype turned up once. This sequence joins TRBV15 and TRBJ1-2, with 9 bases lining up with TRBD1. The CDR3 totals 13 residues. V shed 6 bases and J 7 bases; nucleotides not matched to a gene: 6. Looked up from germline, CDR1 is LNHNV and CDR2 is YYDKDF (reference sequence). The CDR3 sequence: CATSGDRVLGYTF. The CDR3 DNA is TGTGCCACCAGTGGGGACAGGGTGCTTGGCTACACCTTC.

The chain recombines TRBV29-1 with TRBJ2-1; no definite D call. Germline V CDR1 and CDR2: SQVTM, ANQGSEA. Trimming took 4 bases from V and 6 from J, leaving 4 bases between them. This CDR3 contains 10 residues. The CDR3 protein is CSVGSNEQFF. Written as DNA, the CDR3 is TGCAGCGTTGGGTCCAATGAGCAGTTCTTC.

The chain links TRBV15 to TRBJ2-3; a possible D gene is TRBD2 (7 bases). The V and J ends lost 3 bases and 5 bases respectively, with 15 bases between them. This CDR3 has 15 amino acids. Germline lookup yields CDR1 LNHNV and CDR2 YYDKDF (reference sequence). CDR3 residues: CATSRGAGAGDTQYF. The CDR3 DNA reads TGTGCCACCAGCAGGGGGGCGGGGGCGGGAGATACGCAGTATTTT.

The V call is TRBV12-3 or TRBV12-4, the J call TRBJ1-5; TRBD1 matches 7 bases. The CDR3 contains 16 residues. Trimming took 4 bases from V and 4 from J; bases not matched to a gene: 10. The CDR3 nucleotides are TGTGCCAGCAGTTCTCACAGGGGCTCTCGGAATCAGCCCCAGCATTTT. Its protein is CASSSHRGSRNQPQHF.

The CDR3 region is CASSQSPANYGYTF. CDR3 DNA sequence: TGCGCCAGCAGTCAATCCCCAGCTAACTATGGCTACACCTTC. The chain uses TRBV23-1 and TRBJ1-2; D not resolved. TRBV23-1 is marked as an open reading frame, function uncertain. The CDR3 has 14 residues. V lost 0 bases and J lost 0, with 5 bases in between.

This chain uses TRBV7-3 with TRBJ2-1; a weak D match, TRBD1 (5 bases). Trimming cost V 5 bases and J 6 bases, with 11 bases left between them. This CDR3 spans 13 amino acids. CDR1 is SGHTA and CDR2 is FQGTGA in the germline V gene. In DNA form, the CDR3 reads TGTGCCAGCAGCCCTCAGGGTAGCAATGAGCAGTTCTTC. Translation gives CASSPQGSNEQFF.

The V gene is TRBV29-1, the J gene TRBJ2-1; 11 bases are a match to TRBD1. V trimming: 1 base; J trimming: 6 bases; junction bases outside the gene matches: 2. Germline loops: CDR1 SQVTM, CDR2 ANQGSEA. The CDR3 length is 14 residues. CDR3 protein: CSVEGDRGFNEQFF. The CDR3 DNA follows: TGCAGCGTTGAAGGGGACAGGGGGTTCAATGAGCAGTTCTTC.

This clonotype was seen a single time. V gene TRBV20-1 combines with J gene TRBJ1-2; D ambiguous. CDR3 length equals 13 residues. V was shortened by 3 bases and J by 0 bases, with 8 bases between the two germline ends. Germline V CDR1 and CDR2: DFQATT, SNEGSKA (reference sequence). CDR3 bases: TGCAGTGCTAGTGTTGGACCTAACTATGGCTACACCTTC. This sequence encodes CSASVGPNYGYTF.

V is TRBV2 and J is TRBJ2-2, with D unclear. The ends were cut back, 8 bases at V and 1 base at J, with 5 bases in the middle. CDR3 length: 12 amino acids. The germline V gene encodes CDR1 SNHLY and CDR2 FYNNEI. The CDR3 loop is CASVENTGELFF. DNA of the CDR3: TGTGCCAGCGTCGAGAACACCGGGGAGCTGTTTTTT.

The genes are TRBV20-1 and TRBJ1-5; D might be TRBD1 (5 bases). This CDR3 comprises 14 residues. The V and J ends lost 4 bases and 4 bases respectively, with 14 bases between them. Germline V gives CDR1 DFQATT, CDR2 SNEGSKA (reference sequence). CDR3 sequence (DNA): TGCAGTGCTAAGGGACCGGAGACAAATCAGCCCCAGCATTTT. Translated: CSAKGPETNQPQHF.

The chain couples TRBV3-1 to TRBJ2-5, with D maybe TRBD1 (6 bases). Between the trimmed V and J ends, which lost 4 bases and 1 base, there was a span of 7 bases. The CDR3 totals 13 residues. Germline V lookup: CDR1 LGHDT, CDR2 YNNKEL (reference sequence). The CDR3 DNA sequence: TGTGCCAGCAGCCGGGACATCCAAGAGACCCAGTACTTC. Translated, it gives CASSRDIQETQYF.

This chain links TRBV6-5 with TRBJ2-7; 8 nucleotides align to TRBD1. V lost 6 bases and J lost 2; bases outside the gene matches: 3. Germline lookup yields CDR1 MNHEY and CDR2 SVGAGI. CDR3 size: 13 residues. CDR3 in amino acids: CASRPRGPYEQYF. Written as DNA, the CDR3 is TGTGCCAGCAGACCCAGGGGGCCCTACGAGCAGTACTTC.

The CDR3 DNA sequence: TGTGCCACCAGCAGAGATACCCTGTTGGGACAGGGGGCGATGGATGGCTACACCTTC. Its translation: CATSRDTLLGQGAMDGYTF. V is TRBV15 and J is TRBJ1-2; 12 positions match TRBD1. The CDR3 has 19 residues. V shed 0 bases and J 6 bases; nucleotides not matched to a gene: 14. The germline V gene encodes CDR1 LNHNV and CDR2 YYDKDF (reference sequence).

This clonotype has a handful of counts. V is TRBV4-2 and J is TRBJ1-5; no clear D gene. Trimming took off 1 base at V and 0 bases at J, with 7 bases between the two ends. The CDR3 is 15 amino acids. The V gene's germline CDR1 is LGHNA and CDR2 YNFKEQ. CDR3 nucleotides: TGTGCCAGCAGCCAAGGCGGTGTTAGCAATCAGCCCCAGCATTTT. Encoded protein: CASSQGGVSNQPQHF.

V usage is TRBV30 and J usage is TRBJ1-4; D remains unclear. The CDR3 contains 11 residues. CDR1 is GTSNPN, CDR2 SVGIG, per germline (reference sequence). Deletions cut 0 bases from V and 5 bases from J, with 1 base between. The CDR3 protein is CAWSVNEKLFF. The CDR3 DNA follows: TGTGCCTGGAGTGTAAATGAAAAACTGTTTTTT.

This clonotype appeared once. This chain connects TRBV2 to TRBJ1-1; a possible D gene is TRBD1 (6 bases). The CDR3 length is 13 residues. Germline loops: CDR1 SNHLY, CDR2 FYNNEI. Trimming pared 5 bases from V and 4 bases from J, leaving 11 bases between. The CDR3 region is CASSPGERTEAFF. The CDR3 nucleotides are TGTGCCAGCAGTCCAGGGGAACGCACTGAAGCTTTCTTT.

The chain recombines TRBV20-1 with TRBJ1-2; D gene ambiguous. V was clipped by 8 bases and J by 4 bases, with 17 bases between them. The length of the CDR3 is 13 residues. CDR1 is DFQATT, CDR2 SNEGSKA, per germline (reference sequence). For the CDR3, the DNA is TGCAGTCCTCGAGAGGGAGGTAGCTATGGCTACACCTTC. Translation: CSPREGGSYGYTF.

The chain is built from TRBV5-1 and TRBJ2-3; D gene unclear. This CDR3 comprises 14 residues. Trimming removed 4 bases from V and 1 base from J, with 10 bases in between. Germline loops: CDR1 SGHRS, CDR2 YFSETQ. CDR3 loop: CASSIVQGTDTQYF. CDR3 DNA: TGCGCCAGCAGCATTGTCCAGGGCACAGATACGCAGTATTTT.

The chain couples TRBV9 to TRBJ2-1; 7 positions agree with TRBD2. Losses at the gene ends were 3 bases for V and 2 bases for J; bases not matched to a gene: 8. The CDR3 contains 16 residues. CDR1 and CDR2 from the germline V gene are SGDLS and YYNGEE. CDR3 DNA sequence: TGTGCCAGCAGCGCCTCGGGGAGGGTTCCCTACAATGAGCAGTTCTTC. Translation: CASSASGRVPYNEQFF.

The chain joins TRBV20-1 to TRBJ2-5; D gene uncertain. In germline, CDR1 is DFQATT, CDR2 SNEGSKA (reference sequence). V was clipped by 6 bases and J by 3 bases, with 11 bases between them. The length of the CDR3 is 12 residues. CDR3 protein: CSASTWEETQYF. As DNA, the CDR3 is TGCAGTGCGTCAACCTGGGAAGAGACCCAGTACTTC.

The chain couples TRBV11-2 to TRBJ2-3; D is unclear. The CDR3 loop spans 14 amino acids. The germline CDR1 and CDR2 sequences are SGHAT and FQNNGV. V was pared by 1 base and J by 1 base, with 6 bases between. The CDR3 DNA sequence: TGTGCCAGCAGCTTAGTTGTCGGCACAGATACGCAGTATTTT. This gives the protein CASSLVVGTDTQYF.

The chain uses TRBV15 and TRBJ2-7, with 9 bases aligning to TRBD1. This CDR3 spans 16 amino acids. CDR1 is LNHNV, CDR2 YYDKDF, per germline (reference sequence). V lost 0 bases to trimming and J lost 7 bases; unmatched junction nucleotides: 10. This CDR3 is CATSRDPGGQGGEQYF. CDR3 in DNA: TGTGCCACCAGCAGAGATCCAGGGGGACAGGGTGGGGAGCAGTACTTC.

This clonotype came up a few times. This chain connects TRBV15 to TRBJ1-5; unclear D gene. V dropped 0 bases and J dropped 4 bases, with 4 bases sitting between them. This CDR3 has 13 amino acids. From germline, CDR1 is LNHNV and CDR2 YYDKDF (reference sequence). CDR3 region: CATSREGNQPQHF. DNA of the CDR3: TGTGCCACCAGCAGAGAGGGAAATCAGCCCCAGCATTTT.

The rearrangement joins TRBV28 to TRBJ2-4; 8 bases are a match to TRBD1. After removal of 6 bases from V and 7 bases from J, the junction contained 8 bases not matched to a gene. Germline V lookup: CDR1 MDHEN, CDR2 SYDVKM. This CDR3 has 14 residues. This chain's CDR3 is CASRPRQGRNIQYF. CDR3 in DNA: TGTGCCAGCAGGCCCCGACAGGGGAGGAACATTCAGTACTTC.